The 11 T cell receptor beta chains below all came from one sample that was sequenced in a study of OX40 agonist ivuxolimab in advanced cancers. Using immunoSEQ multiplex PCR, the repertoire was profiled, and TCRdb retains in-frame clones only, with some absent. Of roughly 35,000 clones listed, around 81% are singletons. The sample was CD4+ or CD8+ T cells sorted from blood, taken in a trial of the OX40 agonist ivuxolimab. Every receptor here comes from an adult with an advanced solid tumor such as melanoma, head and neck, liver or kidney cancer.

This clone came up once. The chain uses TRBV18 and TRBJ2-5, with 9 bases lining up with TRBD1. The CDR3 is 14 residues long. V shed 2 bases and J 5 bases; nucleotides not matched to a gene: 3. The germline CDR1 and CDR2 sequences are KGHSH and LQKENI. CDR3 DNA: TGTGCCAGCTCACCAGGGACAGGGTCGGAGACCCAGTACTTC. This encodes CASSPGTGSETQYF.

This clone was counted once. V is TRBV7-9 and J is TRBJ1-2; D unclear. The CDR3 totals 13 residues. V gave up 5 bases and J gave up 2 bases, with 9 bases separating them. Per germline, CDR1 SEHNR and CDR2 FQNEAQ (reference sequence). The CDR3 protein is CASSHTENYGYTF. The DNA of the CDR3 is TGTGCCAGCAGCCACACAGAAAACTATGGCTACACCTTC.

This rearrangement joins TRBV19 to TRBJ2-7; D unclear. The CDR3 is 14 amino acids. V was cut by 6 bases and J by 0 bases, with 12 bases left in between. The germline gives CDR1 LNHDA, CDR2 SQIVND (reference sequence). CDR3: CASSLTESSYEQYF. CDR3 DNA sequence: TGTGCCAGTAGCTTGACGGAGAGCTCCTACGAGCAGTACTTC.

The chain recombines TRBV2 with TRBJ2-1, with TRBD1 matching over 7 bases. CDR3 size: 13 residues. Trimming removed 8 bases from V and 9 bases from J; junction bases left unmatched: 10. The germline CDR1 and CDR2 sequences are SNHLY and FYNNEI. CDR3 bases: TGTGCCAGCTCAGGGGGAATAGTCACTGAGCAGTTCTTC. Its translation: CASSGGIVTEQFF.

The V gene is TRBV10-1, the J gene TRBJ2-3; TRBD1 or TRBD2 may be the D gene (6 bases each). Germline V CDR1 and CDR2: WNHNN, SYGVQD (reference sequence). V shed 4 bases and J shed 8 bases, with 16 bases lying between them. The CDR3 runs to 14 residues. CDR3 protein: CASSAGDLLGTQYF. The CDR3 coding sequence is TGCGCCAGCAGTGCAGGGGACTTGCTCGGTACGCAGTATTTT.

The V and J genes are TRBV29-1 and TRBJ1-1; 8 bases align to TRBD1. V was clipped by 6 bases and J by 4 bases; unmatched bases: 7. Germline CDR1 and CDR2: SQVTM and ANQGSEA. The CDR3 sequence is 13 residues long. The CDR3 loop is CSVAGGAGTEAFF. CDR3 coding DNA: TGCAGCGTGGCAGGGGGCGCGGGCACTGAAGCTTTCTTT.

V and J are TRBV25-1 and TRBJ1-3; 8 bases line up with TRBD1. This CDR3 has 17 residues. V was pared by 3 bases and J by 3 bases, with 10 bases of the junction left unmatched. Germline V gene lookup returns CDR1 MGHDK and CDR2 SYGVNS. The CDR3, as DNA: TGTGCCAGCAGTGAGACCGGGACAGGTTTATTTGGAAACACCATATATTTT. This translates into CASSETGTGLFGNTIYF.

The chain carries TRBV28 and TRBJ1-2; TRBD1 might be the D (6 bases). Between the trimmed V and J ends, which lost 8 bases and 1 base, there was a span of 11 bases. The germline gives CDR1 MDHEN, CDR2 SYDVKM. CDR3 size: 13 residues. The CDR3 sequence: CASEDSRNYGYTF. The DNA of the CDR3 is TGTGCCAGCGAGGACAGCCGTAACTATGGCTACACCTTC.

On this clone: This specimen includes other DNA sequences encoding the same CDR3. The chain has TRBV9 and TRBJ1-3; D is unresolved. The CDR3 contains 12 residues. Germline V gene lookup returns CDR1 SGDLS and CDR2 YYNGEE. With 3 bases removed from V and 4 bases from J, the gap between germline ends came to 5 bases. The DNA for the CDR3 is TGTGCCAGCAGCGAAGGGGGAAACACCATATATTTT. This gives the protein CASSEGGNTIYF.

CDR3 in DNA: TGTGCCAGCAGCATGGGACTAGCGGGATATACCGGGGAGCTGTTTTTT. Translation: CASSMGLAGYTGELFF. The chain carries TRBV5-6 and TRBJ2-2, with 13 bases matching TRBD2. CDR1 is SGHDT, CDR2 YYEEEE, per germline. This CDR3 spans 16 amino acids. The V and J ends lost 4 bases and 5 bases, in that order; junction bases with no gene match: 5.

V is TRBV28 and J is TRBJ1-2, with D maybe TRBD1 (6 bases). V was clipped by 10 bases and J by 8 bases, with 20 bases between them. Germline CDR1 reads MDHEN; CDR2 reads SYDVKM. The CDR3 is 13 residues long. The CDR3 DNA sequence: TGTGCCACCTCAGGGTGGGGGGCGGAAGGCTACACCTTC. Its protein is CATSGWGAEGYTF.